The T cell receptor (beta chain) described here comes from a study of Ad26.COV2.S vaccination and SARS-CoV-2 variants. General study findings and limits: Substantial breadth was reportedly displayed by spike-specific CD8+ and CD4+ T cell responses after vaccination.

Treatment given: around 19 received Ad26.COV2.S at low or high dose, single or two shots; 5 received placebo; per-sample allocation not given. Collection of the samples took place on day 63 after the first injection of vaccine or placebo. Data came from immunoSEQ multiplex PCR; TCRdb stores just in-frame clones and leaves some out. The data show about 440,000 clones, with roughly 87% seen just once and 4.3% held by the top ten. Notes on this clone: Its antigen is not identified.

CDR1 and CDR2 (germline): LGHNA, YSLEER. The CDR3 is made up of 15 amino acids. Trimming pared 0 bases from V and 7 bases from J, leaving 12 bases between. Specimen: peripheral blood, collected in a trial of Ad26.COV2.S vaccine versus placebo. This sequence joins TRBV4-3 and TRBJ1-4; a possible D gene is TRBD1 (5 bases). The TCR originated in a person aged 18 to 65 who received the Ad26.COV2.S COVID-19 vaccine or a placebo. This chain's CDR3 is CASSQERVRGEKLFF. CDR3 in DNA: TGCGCCAGCAGCCAAGAAAGAGTAAGGGGTGAAAAACTGTTTTTT.